The subject of this entry is one T cell receptor beta chain. Its antigen is as yet unknown. The data were obtained in a study of PD-1 blockade in classical Hodgkin lymphoma. Study information: Patients in the cohort were put on intravenous nivolumab, 3 mg/kg every 2 weeks. Findings of the study overall: Repertoires differed for reasons still undefined, possibly disease activity or prior therapy. Nivolumab starters within 1 year of ASCT were excluded. Whereas CD4+ TCR diversity had risen significantly by C4D1, CD8+ TCR diversity had not.

Unmatched junction bases numbered 15, after V lost 4 bases and J lost 0 bases. Germline CDR1 reads SQVTM; CDR2 reads ANQGSEA. The CDR3 is 18 amino acids. Relapse after autologous stem cell transplantation occurred in every patient, and brentuximab vedotin exposure varied. Sequencing was performed with immunoSEQ multiplex PCR; in TCRdb, only in-frame clones are kept and a portion is missing. The table has around 45,000 clones, about 65% seen once. The chain is built from TRBV29-1 and TRBJ2-1, with TRBD2 matching 7 bases. This receptor was obtained from a human donor with classical Hodgkin lymphoma. The source material was peripheral blood mononuclear cells (PBMCs), sampled before the second cycle of nivolumab. Here the CDR3 DNA reads TGCAGCGTTGTCGGGGTGGGAGGTGGCGGGAGCTCCTACAATGAGCAGTTCTTC. It encodes CSVVGVGGGGSSYNEQFF.